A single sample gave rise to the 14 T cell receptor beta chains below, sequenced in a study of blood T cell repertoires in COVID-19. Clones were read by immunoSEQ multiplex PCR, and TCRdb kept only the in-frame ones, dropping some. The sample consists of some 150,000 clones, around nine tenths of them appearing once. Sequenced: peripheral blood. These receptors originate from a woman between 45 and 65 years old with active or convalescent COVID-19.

The CDR3: CASSRQGAGANVLTF. Here the CDR3 DNA reads TGTGCCAGCAGTCGACAGGGGGCTGGGGCCAACGTCCTGACTTTC. The chain carries TRBV7-3 and TRBJ2-6; 9 bases are a match to TRBD1. Germline V gives CDR1 SGHTA, CDR2 FQGTGA. This CDR3 has 15 amino acids. Germline trimming cut 6 bases from V and 2 bases from J; bases unmatched to any gene: 2.

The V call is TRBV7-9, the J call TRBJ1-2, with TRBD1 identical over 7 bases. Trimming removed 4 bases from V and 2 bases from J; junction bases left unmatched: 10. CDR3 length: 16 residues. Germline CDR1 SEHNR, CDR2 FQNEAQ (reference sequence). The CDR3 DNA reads TGTGCCAGCAGCTCCACCGGCCGACAGGGCAACTATGGCTACACCTTC. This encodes CASSSTGRQGNYGYTF.

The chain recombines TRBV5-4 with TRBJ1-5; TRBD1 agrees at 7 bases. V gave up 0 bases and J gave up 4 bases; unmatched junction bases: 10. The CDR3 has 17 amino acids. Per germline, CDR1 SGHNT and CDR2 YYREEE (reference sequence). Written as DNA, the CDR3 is TGTGCCAGCAGCTTGGCGGAGACAGGGCCTAGAAATCAGCCCCAGCATTTT. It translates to CASSLAETGPRNQPQHF.

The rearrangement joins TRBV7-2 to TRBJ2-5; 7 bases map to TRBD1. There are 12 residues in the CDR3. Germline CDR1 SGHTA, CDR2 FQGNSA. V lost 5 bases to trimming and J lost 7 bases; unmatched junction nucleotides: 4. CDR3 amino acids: CASSDRVGTQYF. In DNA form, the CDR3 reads TGTGCCAGCAGCGACAGGGTCGGGACCCAGTACTTC. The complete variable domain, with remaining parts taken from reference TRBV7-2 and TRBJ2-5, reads GAGVSQSPSNKVTEKGKDVELRCDPISGHTALYWYRQSLGQGLEFLIYFQGNSAPDKSGLPSDRFSAERTGGSVSTLTIQRTQQEDSAVYLCASSDRVGTQYFGPGTRLLVL.

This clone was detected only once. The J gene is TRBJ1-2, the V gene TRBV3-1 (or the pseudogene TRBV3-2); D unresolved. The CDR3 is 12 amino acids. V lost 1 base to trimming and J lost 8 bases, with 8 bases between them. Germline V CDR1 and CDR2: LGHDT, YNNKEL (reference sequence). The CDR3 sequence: CASSQGRPGYTF. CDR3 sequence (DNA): TGTGCCAGCAGCCAAGGGCGGCCCGGCTACACCTTC.

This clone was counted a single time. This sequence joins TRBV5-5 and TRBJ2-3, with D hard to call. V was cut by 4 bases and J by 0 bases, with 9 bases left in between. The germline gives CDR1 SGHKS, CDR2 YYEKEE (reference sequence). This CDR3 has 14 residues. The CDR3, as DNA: TGTGCCAGCAGCCCGGAGTGGAGCACAGATACGCAGTATTTT. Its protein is CASSPEWSTDTQYF.

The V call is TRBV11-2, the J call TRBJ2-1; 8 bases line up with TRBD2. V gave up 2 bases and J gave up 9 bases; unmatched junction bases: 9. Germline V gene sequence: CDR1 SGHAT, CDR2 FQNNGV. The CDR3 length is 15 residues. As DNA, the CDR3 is TGTGCCAGCAGCTTAACGAGCGGGAGAGTGGGTGAGCAGTTCTTC. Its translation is CASSLTSGRVGEQFF.

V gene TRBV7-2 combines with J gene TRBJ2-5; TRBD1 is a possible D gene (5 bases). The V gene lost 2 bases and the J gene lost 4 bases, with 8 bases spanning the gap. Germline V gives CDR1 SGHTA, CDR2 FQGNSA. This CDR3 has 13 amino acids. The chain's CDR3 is CASSLRQLETQYF. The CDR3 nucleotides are TGTGCCAGCAGCTTAAGACAGTTAGAGACCCAGTACTTC.

The CDR3 is CASSPGQGNQPQHF. The DNA of the CDR3 is TGTGCCAGCAGCCCGGGACAGGGGAATCAGCCCCAGCATTTT. The V gene is TRBV5-5, the J gene TRBJ1-5; 10 nucleotides align to TRBD1. CDR3 length equals 14 residues. V shed 4 bases and J 4 bases; nucleotides not matched to a gene: 2. The germline gives CDR1 SGHKS, CDR2 YYEKEE (reference sequence).

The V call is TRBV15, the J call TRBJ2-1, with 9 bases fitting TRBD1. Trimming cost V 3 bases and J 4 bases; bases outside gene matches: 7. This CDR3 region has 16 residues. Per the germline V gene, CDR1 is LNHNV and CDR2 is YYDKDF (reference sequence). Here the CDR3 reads CATSSEGQGVYNEQFF. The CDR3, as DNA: TGTGCCACCAGCAGTGAGGGACAGGGAGTGTACAATGAGCAGTTCTTC.

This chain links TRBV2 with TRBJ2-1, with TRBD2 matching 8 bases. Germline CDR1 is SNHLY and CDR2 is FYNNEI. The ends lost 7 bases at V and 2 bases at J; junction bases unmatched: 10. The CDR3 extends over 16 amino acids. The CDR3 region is CASTLRAGEAYNEQFF. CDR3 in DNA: TGTGCCAGCACCTTAAGAGCGGGAGAAGCCTACAATGAGCAGTTCTTC. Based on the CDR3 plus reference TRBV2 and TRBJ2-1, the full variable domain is EPEVTQTPSHQVTQMGQEVILRCVPISNHLYFYWYRQILGQKVEFLVSFYNNEISEKSEIFDDQFSVERPDGSNFTLKIRSTKLEDSAMYFCASTLRAGEAYNEQFFGPGTRLTVL.

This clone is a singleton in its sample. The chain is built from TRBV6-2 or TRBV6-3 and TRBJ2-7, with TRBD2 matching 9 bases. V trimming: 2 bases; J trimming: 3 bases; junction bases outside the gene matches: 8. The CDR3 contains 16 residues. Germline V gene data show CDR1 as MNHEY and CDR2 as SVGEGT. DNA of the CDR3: TGTGCCAGCAGTTACCCATTAGCGGGAGAGATCTACGAGCAGTACTTC. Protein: CASSYPLAGEIYEQYF.

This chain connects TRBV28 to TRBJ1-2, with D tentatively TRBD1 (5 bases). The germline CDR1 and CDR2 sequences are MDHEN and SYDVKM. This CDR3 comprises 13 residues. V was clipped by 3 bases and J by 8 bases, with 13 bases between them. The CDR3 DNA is TGTGCCAGCAGTTTCGATGGGGGAGGAGGCTACACCTTC. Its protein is CASSFDGGGGYTF.

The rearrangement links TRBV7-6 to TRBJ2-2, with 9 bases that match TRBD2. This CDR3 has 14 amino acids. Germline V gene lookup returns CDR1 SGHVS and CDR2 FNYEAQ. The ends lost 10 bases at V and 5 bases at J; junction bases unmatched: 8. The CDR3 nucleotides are TGTGCCACTAAAGCGGGGGGAGGAACCGGGGAGCTGTTTTTT. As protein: CATKAGGGTGELFF.